The source of this TCR beta chain is a study of cytomegalovirus exposure and HLA in healthy donors. The overall study: The 95 to 150 validation repertoires used the same platform as the 550 to 750 first-cohort repertoires, a later analysis reported.

With regard to this clone: The antigen remains unidentified.

Study findings and constraints: It was found in a later analysis that first-cohort TCR clusters tended to co-occur in the 90 to 150 validation repertoires. As confirmed in vitro, three CMV-associated chains were specific for CMV antigens.

Here immunoSEQ multiplex PCR was the method, and the copy in TCRdb shows in-frame clones only, minus some. The top ten clones hold over 5% of a sample with over 120,000 clones, more than 80% of them seen once. Germline CDR1 is SGHTS and CDR2 is YDEGEE. CDR3 length: 13 amino acids. Unmatched junction bases numbered 3, after V lost 4 bases and J lost 4 bases. Sequenced: PBMCs. V is TRBV5-8 and J is TRBJ1-1; 8 bases align to TRBD1. The sequence was obtained from a woman aged 30 to 39 in good health and CMV-seropositive. The CDR3 loop reads CASSQDRATEAFF. As DNA, the CDR3 is TGTGCCAGCAGCCAGGACAGGGCCACTGAAGCTTTCTTT.